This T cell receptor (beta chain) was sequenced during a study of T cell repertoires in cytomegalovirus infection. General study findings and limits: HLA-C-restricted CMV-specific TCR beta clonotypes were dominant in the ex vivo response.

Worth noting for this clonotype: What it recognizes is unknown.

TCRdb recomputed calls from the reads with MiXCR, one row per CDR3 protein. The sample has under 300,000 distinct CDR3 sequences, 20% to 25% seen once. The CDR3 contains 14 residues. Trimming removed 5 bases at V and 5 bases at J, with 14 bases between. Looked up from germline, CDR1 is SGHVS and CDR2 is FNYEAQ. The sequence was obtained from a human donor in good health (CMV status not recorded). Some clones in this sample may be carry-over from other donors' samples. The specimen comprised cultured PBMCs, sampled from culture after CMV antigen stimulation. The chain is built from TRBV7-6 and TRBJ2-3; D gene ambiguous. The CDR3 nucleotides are TGTGCCAGCAGCCCCAATACCCGTCGAGATACGCAGTATTTT. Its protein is CASSPNTRRDTQYF.